This T cell receptor beta chain is drawn from a study of cytomegalovirus exposure and HLA in healthy donors. Regarding this clone: Its specificity is unknown.

The CDR3 covers 13 residues. Germline loops: CDR1 SNHLY, CDR2 FYNNEI. V gave up 6 bases and J gave up 1 base, with 9 bases separating them. General study points: Association of roughly 18,000 TCR beta sequences with HLA alleles was found at 0.05 false discovery rate in a later analysis.

60 Vbeta and 13 Jbeta primers were used in PCR. Only in-frame clones appear in the TCRdb table, and some are missing; sequencing was by immunoSEQ multiplex PCR. The data hold around 33,000 clones, with more than 70% observed a single time. The sequencing sample was made of PBMCs. The J gene is TRBJ1-2, the V gene TRBV2; D is possibly TRBD1 (5 bases). The receptor comes from a woman in her twenties or thirties in good health and CMV-seropositive. The CDR3 loop is CASRPGFNYGYTF. CDR3 DNA: TGTGCCAGCAGACCAGGGTTTAACTATGGCTACACCTTC.